This T cell receptor (beta chain) stems from a study of shared clonotypes between healthy human individuals. Across the study: CD4 naive and memory got three plates each, CD8 naive two, CD8 memory one. Overall study results and limits: Among non-shared clonotypes, generation probabilities were lower than among those shared by all four donors.

Sorted-subset replicate PCR reactions contained 150 to 200 ng DNA, corresponding to about 30,000 T cell genomes. Clones were read by immunoSEQ multiplex PCR, and TCRdb kept only the in-frame ones, dropping some. This sample has more than 2 million clones, with 90% to 95% found just once. In its sample, this clone was seen a few times. Its antigen is undetermined. Trimming shortened V by 4 bases and J by 7 bases, and 13 bases separated the two germline ends. Germline V gene data show CDR1 as MDHEN and CDR2 as SYDVKM. The CDR3 spans 13 residues. Naive-designated CD8 cells lacked CD45RO, were positively enriched for CCR7, and omitted terminally differentiated effector memory CD45RA+ cells. The donors, all of them Caucasian adults, lived in Nashville, Tennessee.

Material: naive CD8+ T cells from PBMCs. The chain uses TRBV28 and TRBJ1-1, with D unclear. The receptor's source is a man aged 18 to 35 in good health. Some clones in this sample may be carry-over from other donors' samples. This CDR3 is CASSYLSGREAFF. CDR3 nucleotide sequence: TGTGCCAGCAGTTACCTATCCGGGCGTGAAGCTTTCTTT.